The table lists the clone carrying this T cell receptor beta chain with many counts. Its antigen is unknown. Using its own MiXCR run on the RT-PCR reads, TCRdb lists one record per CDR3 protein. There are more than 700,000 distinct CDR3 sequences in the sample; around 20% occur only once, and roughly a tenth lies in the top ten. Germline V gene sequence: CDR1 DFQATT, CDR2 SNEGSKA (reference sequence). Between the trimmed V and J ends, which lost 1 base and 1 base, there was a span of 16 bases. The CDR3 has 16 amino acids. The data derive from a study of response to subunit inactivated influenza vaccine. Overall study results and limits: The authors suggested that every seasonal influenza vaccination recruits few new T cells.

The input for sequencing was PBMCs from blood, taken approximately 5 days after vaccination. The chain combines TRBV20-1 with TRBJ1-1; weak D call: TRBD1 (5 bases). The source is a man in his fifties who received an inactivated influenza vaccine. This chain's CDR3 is CSARGEYGRGNTEAFF. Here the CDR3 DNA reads TGCAGTGCTAGAGGGGAGTACGGGAGGGGGAACACTGAAGCTTTCTTT.